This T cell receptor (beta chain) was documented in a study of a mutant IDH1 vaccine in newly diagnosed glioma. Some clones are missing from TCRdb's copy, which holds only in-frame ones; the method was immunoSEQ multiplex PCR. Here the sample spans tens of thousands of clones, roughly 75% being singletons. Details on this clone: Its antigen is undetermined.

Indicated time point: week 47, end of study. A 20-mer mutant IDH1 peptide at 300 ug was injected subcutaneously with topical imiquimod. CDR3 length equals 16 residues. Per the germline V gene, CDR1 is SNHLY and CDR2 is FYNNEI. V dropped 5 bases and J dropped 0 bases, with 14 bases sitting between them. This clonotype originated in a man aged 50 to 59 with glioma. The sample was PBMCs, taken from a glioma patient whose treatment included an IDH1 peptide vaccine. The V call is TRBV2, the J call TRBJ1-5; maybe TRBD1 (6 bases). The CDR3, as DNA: TGTGCCAGCAGTCCCCTCGGGGGCGTTAGCAATCAGCCCCAGCATTTT. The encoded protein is CASSPLGGVSNQPQHF.